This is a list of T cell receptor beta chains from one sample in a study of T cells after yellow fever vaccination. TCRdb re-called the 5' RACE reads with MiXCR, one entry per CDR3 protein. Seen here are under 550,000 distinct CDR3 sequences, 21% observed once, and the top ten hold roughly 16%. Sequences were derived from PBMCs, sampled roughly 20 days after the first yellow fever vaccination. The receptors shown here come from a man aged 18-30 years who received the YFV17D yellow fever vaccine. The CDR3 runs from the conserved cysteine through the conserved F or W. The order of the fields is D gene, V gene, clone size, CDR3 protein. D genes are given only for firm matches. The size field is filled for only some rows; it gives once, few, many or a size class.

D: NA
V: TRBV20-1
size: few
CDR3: CSARDFVATEAFF

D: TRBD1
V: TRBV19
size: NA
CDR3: CASSTRRGLGELFF

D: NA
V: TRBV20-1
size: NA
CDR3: CSVSGGDSPLHF

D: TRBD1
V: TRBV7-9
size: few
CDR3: CASSSPVGTGASGELFF

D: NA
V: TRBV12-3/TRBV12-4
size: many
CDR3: CASSVSSSRIQETQYF

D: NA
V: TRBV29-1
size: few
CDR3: CSVGRKDTEAFF

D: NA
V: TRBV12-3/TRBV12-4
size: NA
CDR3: CASSFVGHNQPQHF

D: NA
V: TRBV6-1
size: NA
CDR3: CASSPTDSYSNTGELFF

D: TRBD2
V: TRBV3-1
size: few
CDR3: CASSPAGGAGGYDGGELFF

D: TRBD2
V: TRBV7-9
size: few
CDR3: CASSLGLATLNEQFF

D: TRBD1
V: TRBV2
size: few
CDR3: CASRGQAPGELFF

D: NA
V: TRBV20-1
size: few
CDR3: CSAAGAPYEQYF

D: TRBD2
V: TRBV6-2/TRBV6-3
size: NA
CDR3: CASPPGLATNTGELFF

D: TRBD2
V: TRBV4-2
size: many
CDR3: CASSQQPGGAQNIQYF

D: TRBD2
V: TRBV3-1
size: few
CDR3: CASSRGLAENEETQYF

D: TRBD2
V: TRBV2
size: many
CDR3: CASSDLGLAARAKNIQYF

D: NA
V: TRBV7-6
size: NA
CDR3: CASSVRQSTGELFF

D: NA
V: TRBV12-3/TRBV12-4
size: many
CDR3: CASTSGYYGYSADTQYF

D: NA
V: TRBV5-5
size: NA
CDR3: CASTSWPWIADTQYF

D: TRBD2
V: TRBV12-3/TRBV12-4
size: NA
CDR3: CASSPGIGGDKNIQYF

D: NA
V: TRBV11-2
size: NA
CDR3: CASSLHLSGATNTGELFF

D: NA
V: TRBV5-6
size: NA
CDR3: CASSLQGMEFF